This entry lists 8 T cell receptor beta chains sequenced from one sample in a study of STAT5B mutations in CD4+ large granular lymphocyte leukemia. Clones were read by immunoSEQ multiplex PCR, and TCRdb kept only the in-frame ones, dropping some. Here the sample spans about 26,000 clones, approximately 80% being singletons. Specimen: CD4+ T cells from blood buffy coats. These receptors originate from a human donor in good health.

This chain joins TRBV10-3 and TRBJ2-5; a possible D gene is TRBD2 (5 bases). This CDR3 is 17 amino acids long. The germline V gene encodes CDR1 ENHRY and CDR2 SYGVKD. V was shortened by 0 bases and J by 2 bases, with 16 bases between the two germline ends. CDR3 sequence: CAISESRAGFSQETQYF. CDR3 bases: TGTGCCATCAGTGAGTCGAGGGCAGGCTTTTCTCAAGAGACCCAGTACTTC.

CDR3 DNA: TGCGCCAGCGGCGGCGGACAGGGGAGCACAGATACGCAGTATTTT. This sequence encodes CASGGGQGSTDTQYF. This chain uses TRBV5-1 with TRBJ2-3; 9 bases line up with TRBD1. Germline V CDR1 and CDR2: SGHRS, YFSETQ. The V gene end was trimmed by 7 bases and the J gene end by 0 bases; junction bases not matched to a gene: 6. This CDR3 is built from 15 residues.

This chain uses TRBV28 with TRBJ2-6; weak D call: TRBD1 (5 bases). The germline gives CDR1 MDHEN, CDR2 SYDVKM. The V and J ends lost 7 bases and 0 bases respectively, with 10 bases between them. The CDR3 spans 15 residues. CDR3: CASTTGSSGANVLTF. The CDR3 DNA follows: TGTGCCAGCACCACAGGTTCCTCTGGGGCCAACGTCCTGACTTTC.

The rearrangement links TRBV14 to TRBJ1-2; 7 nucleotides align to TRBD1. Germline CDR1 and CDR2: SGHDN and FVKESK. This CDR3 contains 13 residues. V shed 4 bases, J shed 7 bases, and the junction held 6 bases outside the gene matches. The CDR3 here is CASSPTGFGGYTF. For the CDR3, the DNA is TGTGCCAGCAGCCCGACAGGGTTCGGTGGCTACACCTTC. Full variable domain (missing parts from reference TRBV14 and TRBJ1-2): EAGVTQFPSHSVIEKGQTVTLRCDPISGHDNLYWYRRVMGKEIKFLLHFVKESKQDESGMPNNRFLAERTGGTYSTLKVQPAELEDSGVYFCASSPTGFGGYTFGSGTRLTVV.

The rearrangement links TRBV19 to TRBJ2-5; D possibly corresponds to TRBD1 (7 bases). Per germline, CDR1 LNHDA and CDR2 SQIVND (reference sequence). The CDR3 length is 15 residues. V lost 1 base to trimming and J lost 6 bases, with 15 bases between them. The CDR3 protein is CASSIVGQGGKTQYF. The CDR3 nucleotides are TGTGCCAGTAGTATAGTTGGGCAGGGGGGCAAGACCCAGTACTTC. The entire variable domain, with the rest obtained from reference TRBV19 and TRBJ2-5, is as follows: DGGITQSPKYLFRKEGQNVTLSCEQNLNHDAMYWYRQDPGQGLRLIYYSQIVNDFQKGDIAEGYSVSREKKESFPLTVTSAQKNPTAFYLCASSIVGQGGKTQYFGPGTRLLVL.

The DNA for the CDR3 is TGCGCCAGCAGTGAGCTGGGGGGGGTTGCAACTAATGAAAAACTGTTTTTT. Its translation is CASSELGGVATNEKLFF. The chain links TRBV10-1 to TRBJ1-4, with D maybe TRBD1 (5 bases). This CDR3 is 17 amino acids long. The germline V and J ends were trimmed by 2 bases and 0 bases, with 13 bases remaining between them. Germline CDR1 WNHNN, CDR2 SYGVQD (reference sequence).

This chain's CDR3 is CASSYSTAADTQYF. CDR3 nucleotides: TGTGCCAGCAGTTACTCGACAGCTGCAGATACGCAGTATTTT. The chain uses TRBV6-5 and TRBJ2-3, with D maybe TRBD1 (5 bases). Germline CDR1 MNHEY, CDR2 SVGAGI. This CDR3 is 14 amino acids long. The V gene lost 0 bases and the J gene lost 4 bases, with 8 bases spanning the gap.

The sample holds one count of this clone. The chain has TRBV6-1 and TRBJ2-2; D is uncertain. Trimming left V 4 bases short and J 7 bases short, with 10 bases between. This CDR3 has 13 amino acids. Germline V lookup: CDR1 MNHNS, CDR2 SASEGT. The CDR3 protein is CASSALLFGELFF. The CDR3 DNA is TGTGCCAGCAGTGCCTTACTTTTCGGGGAGCTGTTTTTT.